This entry lists 13 T cell receptor beta chains sequenced from one sample in a study of cytomegalovirus exposure and HLA in healthy donors. 13 Jbeta primers and 60 Vbeta primers were used for the PCR. Clones were read by immunoSEQ multiplex PCR, and TCRdb kept only the in-frame ones, dropping some. The sample yields around 76,000 clones, of which the top ten take up 1.5%. The sample was PBMCs. These receptor sequences come from a woman aged 60-75 years in good health and CMV-seronegative.

The rearrangement uses TRBV29-1 and TRBJ1-2; D remains unclear. Germline values: CDR1 SQVTM, CDR2 ANQGSEA. There are 12 residues in the CDR3. V was pared by 0 bases and J by 2 bases, with 4 bases between. The DNA of the CDR3 is TGCAGCGTTGAAGATCAGAACTATGGCTACACCTTC. Translating gives CSVEDQNYGYTF.

The rearrangement joins TRBV28 to TRBJ1-6, with 9 bases fitting TRBD1. This CDR3 contains 17 residues. The trim removed 9 bases at V and 7 bases at J, leaving 16 bases unmatched. Germline V gene sequence: CDR1 MDHEN, CDR2 SYDVKM. DNA for the CDR3: TGTGCCAGTCAGGGGCCAACCGGGACAGGGAGAAATTCACCCCTCCACTTT. As protein: CASQGPTGTGRNSPLHF.

This rearrangement joins TRBV28 to TRBJ2-3; 10 nucleotides agree with TRBD2. CDR3 size: 12 residues. Unmatched junction bases numbered 3, after V lost 9 bases and J lost 6 bases. Germline CDR1 is MDHEN and CDR2 is SYDVKM. CDR3 region: CASISGRDTQYF. In nucleotides, the CDR3 is TGTGCCAGTATTAGCGGGAGGGATACGCAGTATTTT.

The chain recombines TRBV29-1 with TRBJ2-3; tentatively, D is TRBD1 (6 bases). Germline V gives CDR1 SQVTM, CDR2 ANQGSEA. Deletions cut 4 bases from V and 0 bases from J, with 17 bases between. The CDR3 runs 16 residues. CDR3 DNA sequence: TGCAGCGTTGGAGTAGGGGGTCCTAAAAGCACAGATACGCAGTATTTT. This encodes CSVGVGGPKSTDTQYF.

The chain joins TRBV5-4 to TRBJ1-1; 7 nucleotides agree with TRBD1. CDR1 and CDR2 (germline): SGHNT, YYREEE (reference sequence). The CDR3 has 16 residues. With V trimmed by 0 bases and J by 2 bases, 7 bases remained unmatched. The CDR3 is CASSLGNRGLNTEAFF. The DNA of the CDR3 is TGTGCCAGCAGCTTGGGAAACAGGGGTCTAAACACTGAAGCTTTCTTT.

The chain couples TRBV28 to TRBJ2-7; TRBD2 might be the D (5 bases). Looked up from germline, CDR1 is MDHEN and CDR2 is SYDVKM. The CDR3 loop spans 15 amino acids. Trimming took 6 bases from V and 4 from J, leaving 19 bases between them. For the CDR3, the DNA is TGTGCCAGCAGCCCCCCCAGCGGCTGGTCGTACGAGCAGTACTTC. It is translated as CASSPPSGWSYEQYF. Full variable domain (remainder filled in from reference TRBV28 and TRBJ2-7): DVKVTQSSRYLVKRTGEKVFLECVQDMDHENMFWYRQDPGLGLRLIYFSYDVKMKEKGDIPEGYSVSREKKERFSLILESASTNQTSMYLCASSPPSGWSYEQYFGPGTRLTVT.

The CDR3 DNA reads as TGTGCCAGTAGTAAGGGAGAGGCCTACAATGAGCAGTTCTTC. Amino acid sequence: CASSKGEAYNEQFF. The J gene is TRBJ2-1, the V gene TRBV19, with D perhaps TRBD2 (5 bases). Trimming took off 4 bases at V and 2 bases at J, with 9 bases between the two ends. Germline V gene lookup returns CDR1 LNHDA and CDR2 SQIVND (reference sequence). The CDR3 has 14 amino acids.

This chain uses TRBV18 with TRBJ1-6, with 7 bases lining up with TRBD1. V gave up 1 base and J gave up 3 bases; unmatched junction bases: 9. Per germline, CDR1 KGHSH and CDR2 LQKENI. The CDR3 extends over 18 amino acids. DNA of the CDR3: TGTGCCAGCTCACCACGGGCCCTCCAGGGGGACTATAATTCACCCCTCCACTTT. Translating gives CASSPRALQGDYNSPLHF.

V is TRBV9 and J is TRBJ2-2, with 10 bases matching TRBD2. CDR3 size: 17 residues. Trimming at V came to 0 bases and at J to 7 bases, leaving 9 bases not matched to a gene. Germline CDR1 reads SGDLS; CDR2 reads YYNGEE. CDR3 DNA: TGTGCCAGCAGCGTAGCTAGCGGGAGCATATTCGACGGGGAGCTGTTTTTT. Translated: CASSVASGSIFDGELFF.

The CDR3 spells CATSRERGGIYNEQFF. In DNA, the CDR3 is TGTGCCACCAGCAGAGAACGGGGAGGGATTTACAATGAGCAGTTCTTC. This chain connects TRBV15 to TRBJ2-1; 7 bases line up with TRBD2. J gave up 4 bases and V 0 bases, and 6 bases lay outside the gene matches. Germline assignment: CDR1 LNHNV and CDR2 YYDKDF (reference sequence). The CDR3 has 16 amino acids.

The J gene is TRBJ1-4, the V gene TRBV29-1; 8 positions agree with TRBD1. Losses at the gene ends were 7 bases for V and 0 bases for J; bases not matched to a gene: 4. This CDR3 comprises 14 residues. The V gene's germline CDR1 is SQVTM and CDR2 ANQGSEA. The CDR3 DNA sequence: TGCAGCGGAATGACAGGGGCAACTAATGAAAAACTGTTTTTT. Translated: CSGMTGATNEKLFF.

The chain joins TRBV19 to TRBJ2-2; TRBD1 agrees at 7 bases. This CDR3 has 14 amino acids. The junction had 8 bases not matched to a gene; V was cut back by 7 bases and J by 6 bases. Germline V gene sequence: CDR1 LNHDA, CDR2 SQIVND (reference sequence). CDR3 DNA sequence: TGTGCCAGTATCCAACAGGGGTACGCCGGGGAGCTGTTTTTT. This gives the protein CASIQQGYAGELFF.

This chain uses TRBV19 with TRBJ1-1, with D uncertain. Germline V gene sequence: CDR1 LNHDA, CDR2 SQIVND (reference sequence). V gave up 4 bases and J gave up 0 bases, with 9 bases separating them. The CDR3 runs 14 residues. CDR3 sequence: CASSNPPMNTEAFF. The CDR3 region has the DNA TGTGCCAGTAGTAATCCACCTATGAACACTGAAGCTTTCTTT.